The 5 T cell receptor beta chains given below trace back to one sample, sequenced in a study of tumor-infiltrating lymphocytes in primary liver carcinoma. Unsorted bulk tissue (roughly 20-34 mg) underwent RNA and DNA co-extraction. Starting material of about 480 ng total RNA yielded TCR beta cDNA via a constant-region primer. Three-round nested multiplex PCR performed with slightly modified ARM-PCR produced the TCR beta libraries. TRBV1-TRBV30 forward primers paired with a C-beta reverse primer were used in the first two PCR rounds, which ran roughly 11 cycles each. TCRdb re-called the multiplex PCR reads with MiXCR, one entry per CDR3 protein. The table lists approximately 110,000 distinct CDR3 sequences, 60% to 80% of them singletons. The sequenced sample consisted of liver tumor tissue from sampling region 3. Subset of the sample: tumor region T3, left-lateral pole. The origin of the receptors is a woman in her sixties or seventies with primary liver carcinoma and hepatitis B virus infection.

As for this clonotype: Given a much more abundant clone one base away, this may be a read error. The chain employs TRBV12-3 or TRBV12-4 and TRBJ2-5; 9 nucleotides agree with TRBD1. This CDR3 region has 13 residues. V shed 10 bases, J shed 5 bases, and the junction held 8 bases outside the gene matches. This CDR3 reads CANRDRVGETQYF. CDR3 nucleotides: TGTGCCAACAGGGACAGGGTAGGCGAGACCCAGTACTTC.

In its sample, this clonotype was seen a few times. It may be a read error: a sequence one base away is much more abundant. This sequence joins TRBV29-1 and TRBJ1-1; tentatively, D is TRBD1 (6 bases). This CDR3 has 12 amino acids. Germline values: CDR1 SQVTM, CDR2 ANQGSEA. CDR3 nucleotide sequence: TGCAGCGTTGGGGGAGGGGGAACTGAAACTTTCTTT. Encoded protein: CSVGGGGTETFF.

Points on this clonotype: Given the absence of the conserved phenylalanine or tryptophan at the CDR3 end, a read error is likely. In DNA form, the CDR3 reads TGTGCCGGCAGGGGGAAGCGATCCTACGAGCAGTACTAC. It translates to CAGRGKRSYEQYY. The chain combines TRBV11-1 with TRBJ2-7; TRBD1 matches at 7 bases. This CDR3 has 13 residues. Germline V gene lookup returns CDR1 SGHAT and CDR2 FQDESV (reference sequence).

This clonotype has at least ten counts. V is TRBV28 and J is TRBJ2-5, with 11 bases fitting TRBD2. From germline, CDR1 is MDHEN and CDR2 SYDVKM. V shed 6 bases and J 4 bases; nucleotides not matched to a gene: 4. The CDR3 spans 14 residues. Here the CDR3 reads CASRNLAGGETQYF. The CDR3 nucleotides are TGTGCCAGCAGAAACCTAGCGGGAGGAGAGACCCAGTACTTC. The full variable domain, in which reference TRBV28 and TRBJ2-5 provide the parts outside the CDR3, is DVKVTQSSRYLVKRTGEKVFLECVQDMDHENMFWYRQDPGLGLRLIYFSYDVKMKEKGDIPEGYSVSREKKERFSLILESASTNQTSMYLCASRNLAGGETQYFGPGTRLLVL.

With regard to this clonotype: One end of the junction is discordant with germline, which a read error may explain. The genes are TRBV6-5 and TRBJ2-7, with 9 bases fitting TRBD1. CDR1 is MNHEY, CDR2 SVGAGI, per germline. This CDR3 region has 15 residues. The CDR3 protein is CASSYSGTGTYDQYF. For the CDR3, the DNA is TGTGCCAGTAGTTACTCCGGGACAGGGACCTACGATCAGTATTTC.